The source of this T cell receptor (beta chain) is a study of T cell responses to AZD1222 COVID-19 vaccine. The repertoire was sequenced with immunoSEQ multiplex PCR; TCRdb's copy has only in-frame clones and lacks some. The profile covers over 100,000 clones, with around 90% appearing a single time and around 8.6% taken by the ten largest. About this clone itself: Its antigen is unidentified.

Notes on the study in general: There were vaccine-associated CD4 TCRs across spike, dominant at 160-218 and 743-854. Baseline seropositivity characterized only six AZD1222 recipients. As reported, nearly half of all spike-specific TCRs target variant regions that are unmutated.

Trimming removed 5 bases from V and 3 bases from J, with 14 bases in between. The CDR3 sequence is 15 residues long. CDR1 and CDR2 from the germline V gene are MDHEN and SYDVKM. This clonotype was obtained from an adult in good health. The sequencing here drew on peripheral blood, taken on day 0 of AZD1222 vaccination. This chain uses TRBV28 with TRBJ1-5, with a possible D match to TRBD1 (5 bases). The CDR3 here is CASSVGAGYNQPQHF. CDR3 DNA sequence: TGTGCCAGCAGTGTAGGGGCTGGTTACAATCAGCCCCAGCATTTT.